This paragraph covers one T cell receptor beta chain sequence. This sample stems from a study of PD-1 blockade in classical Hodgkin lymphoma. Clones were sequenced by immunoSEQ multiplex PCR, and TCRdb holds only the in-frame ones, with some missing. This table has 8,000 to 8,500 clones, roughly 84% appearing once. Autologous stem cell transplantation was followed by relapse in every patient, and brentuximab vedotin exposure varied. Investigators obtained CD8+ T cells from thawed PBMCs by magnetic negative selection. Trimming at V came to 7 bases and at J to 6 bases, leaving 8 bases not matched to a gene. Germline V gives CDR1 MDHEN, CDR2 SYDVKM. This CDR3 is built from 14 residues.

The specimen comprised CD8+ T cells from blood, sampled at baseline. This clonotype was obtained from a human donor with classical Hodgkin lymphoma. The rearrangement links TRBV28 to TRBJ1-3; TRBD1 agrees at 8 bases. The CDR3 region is CASTARGPENTIYF. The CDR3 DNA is TGTGCCAGCACCGCCAGGGGGCCTGAAAACACCATATATTTT.